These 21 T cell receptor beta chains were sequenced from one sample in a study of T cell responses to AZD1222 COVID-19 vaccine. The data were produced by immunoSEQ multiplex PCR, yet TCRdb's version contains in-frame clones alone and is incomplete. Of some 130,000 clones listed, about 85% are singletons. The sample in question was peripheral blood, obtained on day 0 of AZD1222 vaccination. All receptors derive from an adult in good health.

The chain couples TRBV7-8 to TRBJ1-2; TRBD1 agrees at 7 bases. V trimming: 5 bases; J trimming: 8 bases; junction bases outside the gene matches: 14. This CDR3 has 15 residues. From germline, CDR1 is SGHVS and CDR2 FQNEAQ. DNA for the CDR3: TGTGCCAGCAGCCCGGAGAGGGGGCCTACTTTGGGCTACACCTTC. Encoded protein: CASSPERGPTLGYTF.

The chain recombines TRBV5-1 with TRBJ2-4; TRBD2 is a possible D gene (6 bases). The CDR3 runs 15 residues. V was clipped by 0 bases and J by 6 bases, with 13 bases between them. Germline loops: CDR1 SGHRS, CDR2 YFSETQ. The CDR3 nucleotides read TGCGCCAGCAGCTTGGCCGGGCAGGGAGGAAACATTCAGTACTTC. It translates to CASSLAGQGGNIQYF.

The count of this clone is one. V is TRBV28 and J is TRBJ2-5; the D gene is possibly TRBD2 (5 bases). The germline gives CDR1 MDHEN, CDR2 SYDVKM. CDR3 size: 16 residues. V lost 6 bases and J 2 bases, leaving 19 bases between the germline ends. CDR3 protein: CASSVGLGLQQETQYF. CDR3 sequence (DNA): TGTGCCAGCAGCGTAGGGCTTGGACTGCAGCAAGAGACCCAGTACTTC.

The CDR3 DNA sequence: TGCGCCAGCAGCCTTTACCCCGAGACACCTAACTATGGCTACACCTTC. It specifies CASSLYPETPNYGYTF. V and J are TRBV5-1 and TRBJ1-2; unclear D gene. Germline assignment: CDR1 SGHRS and CDR2 YFSETQ. V dropped 4 bases and J dropped 0 bases, with 16 bases sitting between them. The CDR3 runs 16 residues. Full variable domain (rest looked up from reference TRBV5-1 and TRBJ1-2): KAGVTQTPRYLIKTRGQQVTLSCSPISGHRSVSWYQQTPGQGLQFLFEYFSETQRNKGNFPGRFSGRQFSNSRSEMNVSTLELGDSALYLCASSLYPETPNYGYTFGSGTRLTVV.

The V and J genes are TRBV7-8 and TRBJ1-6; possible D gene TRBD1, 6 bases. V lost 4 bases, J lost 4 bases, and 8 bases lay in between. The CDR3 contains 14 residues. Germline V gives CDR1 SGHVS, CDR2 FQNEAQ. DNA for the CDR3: TGTGCCAGCAGCTCAGGGGCATATAATTCACCCCTCCACTTT. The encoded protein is CASSSGAYNSPLHF. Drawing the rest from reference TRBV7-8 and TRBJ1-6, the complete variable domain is GAGVSQSPRYKVAKRGQDVALRCDPISGHVSLFWYQQALGQGPEFLTYFQNEAQLDKSGLPSDRFFAERPEGSVSTLKIQRTQQEDSAVYLCASSSGAYNSPLHFGNGTRLTVT.

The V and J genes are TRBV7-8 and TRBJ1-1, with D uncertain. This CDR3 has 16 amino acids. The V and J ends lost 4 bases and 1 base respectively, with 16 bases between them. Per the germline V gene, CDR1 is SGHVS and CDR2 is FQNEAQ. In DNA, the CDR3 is TGTGCCAGCAGCTACGAGCCCATACGAAGGAACACTGAAGCTTTCTTT. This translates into CASSYEPIRRNTEAFF.

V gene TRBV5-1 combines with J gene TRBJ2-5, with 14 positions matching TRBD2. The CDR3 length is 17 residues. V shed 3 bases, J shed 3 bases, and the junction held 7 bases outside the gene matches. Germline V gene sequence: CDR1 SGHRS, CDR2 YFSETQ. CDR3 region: CASSSYSGLAGEETQYF. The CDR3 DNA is TGCGCCAGCAGCTCGTATTCGGGACTAGCGGGAGAAGAGACCCAGTACTTC.

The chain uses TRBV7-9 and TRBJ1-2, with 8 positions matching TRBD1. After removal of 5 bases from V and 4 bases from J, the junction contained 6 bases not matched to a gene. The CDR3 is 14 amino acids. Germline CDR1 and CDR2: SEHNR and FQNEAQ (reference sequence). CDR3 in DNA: TGTGCCAGCAGCGGCACAGGGGGAGGCTATGGCTACACCTTC. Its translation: CASSGTGGGYGYTF.

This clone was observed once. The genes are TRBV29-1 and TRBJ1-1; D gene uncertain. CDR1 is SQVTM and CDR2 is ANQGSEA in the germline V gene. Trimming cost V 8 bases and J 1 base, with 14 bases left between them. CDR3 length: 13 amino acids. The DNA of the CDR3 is TGCAGCTCCTCGGAGGGATCGAACACTGAAGCTTTCTTT. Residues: CSSSEGSNTEAFF.

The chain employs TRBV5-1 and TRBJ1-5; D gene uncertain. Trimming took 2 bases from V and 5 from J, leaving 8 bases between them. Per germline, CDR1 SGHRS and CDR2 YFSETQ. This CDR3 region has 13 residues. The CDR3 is CASSFGVDQPQHF. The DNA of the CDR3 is TGCGCCAGCAGCTTCGGGGTAGATCAGCCCCAGCATTTT.

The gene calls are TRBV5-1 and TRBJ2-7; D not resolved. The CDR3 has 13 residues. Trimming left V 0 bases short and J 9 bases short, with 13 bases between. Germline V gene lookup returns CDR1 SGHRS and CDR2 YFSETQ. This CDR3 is CASSLVVGPSQYF. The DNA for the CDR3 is TGCGCCAGCAGCTTGGTAGTCGGGCCGTCGCAGTACTTC.

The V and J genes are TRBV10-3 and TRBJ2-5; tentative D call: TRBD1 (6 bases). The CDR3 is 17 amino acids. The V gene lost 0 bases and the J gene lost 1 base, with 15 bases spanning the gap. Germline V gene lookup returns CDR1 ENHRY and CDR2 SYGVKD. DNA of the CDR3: TGTGCCATCAGTGAGTCCCTTGGCAGGGGAACCCAAGAGACCCAGTACTTC. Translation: CAISESLGRGTQETQYF.

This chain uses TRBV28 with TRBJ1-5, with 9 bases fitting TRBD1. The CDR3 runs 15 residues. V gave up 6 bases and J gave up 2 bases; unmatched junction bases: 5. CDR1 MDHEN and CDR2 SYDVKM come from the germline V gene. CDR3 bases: TGTGCCAGCAGCCAAGACAGGGGGGGCAATCAGCCCCAGCATTTT. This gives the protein CASSQDRGGNQPQHF.

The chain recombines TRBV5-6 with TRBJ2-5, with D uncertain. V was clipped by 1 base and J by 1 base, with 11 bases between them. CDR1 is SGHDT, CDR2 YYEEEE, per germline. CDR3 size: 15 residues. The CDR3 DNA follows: TGTGCCAGCAGCTTGAATCGAGGCCTCCAAGAGACCCAGTACTTC. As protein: CASSLNRGLQETQYF.

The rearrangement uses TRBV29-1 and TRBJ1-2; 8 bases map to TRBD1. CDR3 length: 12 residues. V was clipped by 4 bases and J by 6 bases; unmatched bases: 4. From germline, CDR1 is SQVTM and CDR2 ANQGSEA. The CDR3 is CSVGQGAHGYTF. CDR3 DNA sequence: TGCAGCGTTGGGCAGGGGGCGCATGGCTACACCTTC.

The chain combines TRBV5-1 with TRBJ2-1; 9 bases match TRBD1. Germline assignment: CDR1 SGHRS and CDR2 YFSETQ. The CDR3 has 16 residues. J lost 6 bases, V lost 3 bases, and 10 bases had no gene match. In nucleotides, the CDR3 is TGCGCCAGCAGCTCGCGACAGGGGGGCGGGAGCAATGAGCAGTTCTTC. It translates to CASSSRQGGGSNEQFF. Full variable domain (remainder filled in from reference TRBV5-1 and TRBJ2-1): KAGVTQTPRYLIKTRGQQVTLSCSPISGHRSVSWYQQTPGQGLQFLFEYFSETQRNKGNFPGRFSGRQFSNSRSEMNVSTLELGDSALYLCASSSRQGGGSNEQFFGPGTRLTVL.

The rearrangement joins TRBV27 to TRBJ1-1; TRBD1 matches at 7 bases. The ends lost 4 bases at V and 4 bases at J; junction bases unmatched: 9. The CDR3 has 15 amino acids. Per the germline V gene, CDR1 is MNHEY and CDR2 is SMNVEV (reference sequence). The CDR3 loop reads CASSSWTSGGTEAFF. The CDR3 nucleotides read TGTGCCAGCAGTTCCTGGACATCAGGGGGCACTGAAGCTTTCTTT.

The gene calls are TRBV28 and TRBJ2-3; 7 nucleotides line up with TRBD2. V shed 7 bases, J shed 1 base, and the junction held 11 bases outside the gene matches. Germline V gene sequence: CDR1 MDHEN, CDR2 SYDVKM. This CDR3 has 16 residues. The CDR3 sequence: CASTPSGTGRTDTQYF. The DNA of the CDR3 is TGTGCCAGCACCCCCAGCGGGACGGGCCGCACAGATACGCAGTATTTT.

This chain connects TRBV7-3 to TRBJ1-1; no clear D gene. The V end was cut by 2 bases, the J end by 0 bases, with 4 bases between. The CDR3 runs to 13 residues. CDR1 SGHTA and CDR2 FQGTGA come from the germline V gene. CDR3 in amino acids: CASSLSMNTEAFF. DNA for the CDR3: TGTGCCAGCAGCTTATCAATGAACACTGAAGCTTTCTTT. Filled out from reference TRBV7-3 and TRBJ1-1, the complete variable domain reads GAGVSQTPSNKVTEKGKYVELRCDPISGHTALYWYRQSLGQGPEFLIYFQGTGAADDSGLPNDRFFAVRPEGSVSTLKIQRTERGDSAVYLCASSLSMNTEAFFGQGTRLTVV.

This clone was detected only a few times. In nucleotides, the CDR3 is TGTGCCACCAGCAGAGATGGTGCCCGGGGTGAAAAACTGTTTTTT. Translation gives CATSRDGARGEKLFF. The chain recombines TRBV15 with TRBJ1-4, with unresolved D. Germline assignment: CDR1 LNHNV and CDR2 YYDKDF (reference sequence). This CDR3 has 15 amino acids. Trimming removed 0 bases at V and 7 bases at J, with 12 bases between.

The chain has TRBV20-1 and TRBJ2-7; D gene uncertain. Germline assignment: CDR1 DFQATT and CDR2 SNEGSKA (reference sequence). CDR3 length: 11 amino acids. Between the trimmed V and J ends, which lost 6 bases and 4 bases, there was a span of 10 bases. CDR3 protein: CSAGPLYEQYF. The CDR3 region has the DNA TGCAGTGCCGGACCCTTATACGAGCAGTACTTC.